The text below deals with one TCR beta chain. The J segment lost 2 bases and the V segment lost 4 bases, leaving 10 bases of the junction unmatched. The V gene's germline CDR1 is SGHNT and CDR2 YYREEE (reference sequence). The CDR3 consists of 16 residues. In the original workflow: Nucleated cell number was recorded as an estimate derived from reference gene primer amplification. TCRdb keeps only in-frame clones here, not all; method: immunoSEQ multiplex PCR. D and trimming come from the DNA, and the V and J calls and clone size come from that table. Of 270,000 or so clones in the sample, approximately 86% were seen once. The sample is drawn from a study of blood T cell repertoires in COVID-19. The overall study: Acute-phase and convalescent COVID-19 samples originated in the United States, Italy and Spain. In each case, the material was cDNA or gDNA derived from T cells, B-cell-depleted T cells, or PBMCs.

The TCR originated in a woman between 18 and 29 years old with acute or convalescent COVID-19. Sequencing used peripheral blood. The chain joins TRBV5-4 to TRBJ2-3, with 7 bases that match TRBD2. CDR3 sequence reads: CASSEEIGDYTDTQYF. The CDR3 nucleotides read TGTGCCAGCAGCGAGGAGATCGGGGACTACACAGATACGCAGTATTTT.